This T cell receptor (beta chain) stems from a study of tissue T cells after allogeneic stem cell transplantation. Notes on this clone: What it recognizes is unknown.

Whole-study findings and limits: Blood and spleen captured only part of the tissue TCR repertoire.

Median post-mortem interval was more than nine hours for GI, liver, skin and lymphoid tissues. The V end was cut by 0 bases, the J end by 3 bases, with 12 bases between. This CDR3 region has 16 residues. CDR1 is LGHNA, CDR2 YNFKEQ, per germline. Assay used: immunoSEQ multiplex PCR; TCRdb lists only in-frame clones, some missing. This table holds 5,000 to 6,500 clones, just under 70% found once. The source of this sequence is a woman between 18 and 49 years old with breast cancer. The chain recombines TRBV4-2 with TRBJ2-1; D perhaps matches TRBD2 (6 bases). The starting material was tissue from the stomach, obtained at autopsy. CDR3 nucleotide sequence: TGTGCCAGCAGCCAAGATAGGGGACTGGTCTACAATGAGCAGTTCTTC. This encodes CASSQDRGLVYNEQFF.